This T cell receptor (beta chain) was sequenced during a study of T cell repertoires in aging, cancer and after chemotherapy. Study summary: Donor ages fell into six groups from 30 or younger up to 70 or older. Glioblastoma patients receiving temozolomide-based therapy gave paired samples before and after chemotherapy. Overall study findings and caveats: These repertoire data do not allow conclusions about immunological memory after chemotherapy. Compared with age-matched healthy donors, untreated hematological or solid cancer patients showed higher blood TCR clonality.

Amplification of TCR beta used genomic DNA extracted from peripheral blood. Remarks on this clonotype: What it recognizes is unknown.

TRB rearrangements spanning V, D and J were amplified using mixed TRB-A/B primers. TCRdb processed the multiplex PCR reads anew with MiXCR; each CDR3 protein has one entry. The sample includes over a thousand distinct CDR3 sequences, approximately 30% seen only once; the top ten take approximately 14%. V was clipped by 4 bases and J by 2 bases, with 12 bases between them. Germline CDR1 is GTSNPN and CDR2 is SVGIG (reference sequence). The CDR3 is 14 amino acids. Source material: blood. This TCR was sampled from a human donor with a solid tumor. The chain employs TRBV30 and TRBJ2-1, with D possibly being TRBD1 or TRBD2 (5 bases each). CDR3 amino acids: CAWKGMGAYNEQFF. The CDR3 bases are TGTGCCTGGAAGGGAATGGGGGCCTACAATGAGCAGTTCTTC.